Following are 8 T cell receptor beta chains from one sample sequenced in a study of blood T cell repertoires in COVID-19. Only in-frame clones appear in the TCRdb table, and some are missing; sequencing was by immunoSEQ multiplex PCR. The sample shows fewer than 450,000 clones, approximately 85% of them seen only once. Sequenced: PBMCs or T cells enriched from blood (not recorded which). Every receptor here comes from a woman in her 40s with acute COVID-19.

V is TRBV6-5 and J is TRBJ2-3; 7 bases match TRBD2. CDR1 is MNHEY and CDR2 is SVGAGI in the germline V gene. The CDR3 consists of 14 residues. The V segment lost 4 bases and the J segment 5 bases; nucleotides outside the gene matches: 6. The CDR3 is CASSSRGVRDTQYF. The CDR3 region has the DNA TGTGCCAGCAGTTCCCGGGGGGTGAGAGATACGCAGTATTTT.

The sample holds one count of this clone. The chain links TRBV3-1 (or the pseudogene TRBV3-2) to TRBJ2-5; 12 bases line up with TRBD2. Germline CDR1 is LGHDT and CDR2 is YNNKEL (reference sequence). V was clipped by 0 bases and J by 2 bases; unmatched bases: 1. CDR3 length equals 16 residues. CDR3 in amino acids: CASSQDLAGGQETQYF. CDR3 DNA: TGTGCCAGCAGCCAAGATCTAGCGGGGGGGCAAGAGACCCAGTACTTC.

The chain joins TRBV12-2 to TRBJ1-6; the table's D call TRBD1 went unverified against the DNA. TRBV12-2 is classified as a pseudogene. CDR3 size: 14 residues. The DNA of the CDR3 is TGTGCAAGTCGCTTCCGGACAGGGGGGTCACCCCTCCACTTT. Its protein product is CASRFRTGGSPLHF.

The chain carries TRBV11-2 and TRBJ2-2; TRBD2 aligns across 11 bases. In germline, CDR1 is SGHAT, CDR2 FQNNGV. V was pared by 5 bases and J by 5 bases, with 4 bases of the junction left unmatched. The CDR3 consists of 15 residues. CDR3 protein: CASSVAGGRTGELFF. CDR3 nucleotides: TGTGCCAGCAGCGTAGCGGGGGGGCGAACCGGGGAGCTGTTTTTT. Looking up the rest from reference TRBV11-2 and TRBJ2-2 gives the full variable domain: EAGVAQSPRYKIIEKRQSVAFWCNPISGHATLYWYQQILGQGPKLLIQFQNNGVVDDSQLPKDRFSAERLKGVDSTLKIQPAKLEDSAVYLCASSVAGGRTGELFFGEGSRLTVL.

About this clone: The same CDR3 arises from other DNA sequences in this sample as well. The J gene is TRBJ1-2, the V gene TRBV27; the match to TRBD1 covers 9 bases. The CDR3 covers 13 residues. Germline loops: CDR1 MNHEY, CDR2 SMNVEV (reference sequence). V trimming: 6 bases; J trimming: 3 bases; junction bases outside the gene matches: 2. CDR3 in amino acids: CASRRDRDYGYTF. CDR3 nucleotide sequence: TGTGCCAGCAGGCGGGACAGGGACTATGGCTACACCTTC.

This sequence joins TRBV2 and TRBJ2-7, with 7 bases identical to TRBD1. Germline trimming cut 10 bases from V and 5 bases from J; bases unmatched to any gene: 11. This CDR3 comprises 13 residues. The germline CDR1 and CDR2 sequences are SNHLY and FYNNEI. Written as DNA, the CDR3 is TGTGCCACCACAGGGGAGAGTTTCCACGAGCAGTACTTC. This gives the protein CATTGESFHEQYF.

The chain is built from TRBV5-1 and TRBJ1-1; 7 nucleotides agree with TRBD1. V lost 4 bases and J lost 0; bases outside the gene matches: 6. CDR1 SGHRS and CDR2 YFSETQ come from the germline V gene. This CDR3 is built from 15 residues. The CDR3 DNA reads TGCGCCAGCAGCGATCCGACAGGGCTGAACACTGAAGCTTTCTTT. Translating gives CASSDPTGLNTEAFF.

The V call is TRBV13, the J call TRBJ2-2, with D uncertain. CDR1 PRHDT and CDR2 FYEKMQ come from the germline V gene (reference sequence). V lost 3 bases to trimming and J lost 7 bases, with 12 bases between them. The CDR3 consists of 14 residues. Here the CDR3 DNA reads TGTGCCAGCAGCTTCGGCAGAGGAAACGGGGAGCTGTTTTTT. It is translated as CASSFGRGNGELFF.